Listed here are 27 T cell receptor beta chains from one sample, sequenced in a study of cytomegalovirus exposure and HLA in healthy donors. It was with 60 Vbeta and 13 Jbeta primers that the PCR ran. This table comes from immunoSEQ multiplex PCR, and its TCRdb copy is limited to in-frame clones, with some not included. Of around 120,000 clones listed, approximately 78% are singletons. Sequencing was performed on PBMCs. Source of these receptors: a woman between 35 and 50 years old in good health and CMV-seropositive.

The chain is built from TRBV7-8 and TRBJ2-5, with TRBD2 matching 7 bases. CDR3 size: 16 residues. Germline V gene lookup returns CDR1 SGHVS and CDR2 FQNEAQ. J was trimmed by 4 bases and V by 8 bases; bases with no gene match: 16. For the CDR3, the DNA is TGTGCCAGCTCCCTAAATGGGGCGGGAGTAAGAGAGACCCAGTACTTC. This sequence encodes CASSLNGAGVRETQYF.

This chain joins TRBV19 and TRBJ2-7; 11 bases align to TRBD1. V trimming: 5 bases; J trimming: 4 bases; junction bases outside the gene matches: 4. This CDR3 has 14 residues. The germline V gene encodes CDR1 LNHDA and CDR2 SQIVND (reference sequence). CDR3 DNA: TGTGCCAGTAGTCCCGGGACAGGGGGATACGAGCAGTACTTC. The encoded protein is CASSPGTGGYEQYF.

The V and J genes are TRBV7-2 and TRBJ2-7; 10 bases are a match to TRBD1. With 7 bases clipped from V and 7 bases from J, the junction kept 10 bases outside the gene matches. The germline CDR1 and CDR2 sequences are SGHTA and FQGNSA. The CDR3 extends over 14 amino acids. The CDR3 region is CASTVGQGDMEQYF. The CDR3 coding sequence is TGTGCCAGCACTGTAGGACAGGGGGATATGGAGCAGTACTTC. The full variable domain, with the rest looked up from reference TRBV7-2 and TRBJ2-7, is GAGVSQSPSNKVTEKGKDVELRCDPISGHTALYWYRQSLGQGLEFLIYFQGNSAPDKSGLPSDRFSAERTGGSVSTLTIQRTQQEDSAVYLCASTVGQGDMEQYFGPGTRLTVT.

Notes on this clone: Within the sample, other DNA sequences also encode this same CDR3. The CDR3 coding sequence is TGTGCCAGCAGTGTGGGGGGTCCCTACGAGCAGTACTTC. This gives the protein CASSVGGPYEQYF. The chain employs TRBV2 and TRBJ2-7; D is possibly TRBD2 (6 bases). Per germline, CDR1 SNHLY and CDR2 FYNNEI. The CDR3 length is 13 residues. V lost 4 bases to trimming and J lost 2 bases, with 9 bases between them.

The chain couples TRBV19 to TRBJ1-5; no firm D call. The CDR3 contains 14 residues. V dropped 3 bases and J dropped 2 bases, with 8 bases sitting between them. Germline loops: CDR1 LNHDA, CDR2 SQIVND (reference sequence). This chain's CDR3 is CASSITGGNQPQHF. The CDR3, as DNA: TGTGCCAGTAGTATTACGGGAGGCAATCAGCCCCAGCATTTT.

This sequence joins TRBV19 and TRBJ2-1; weak D call: TRBD1 (5 bases). There are 12 residues in the CDR3. Trimming removed 6 bases from V and 4 bases from J, with 7 bases in between. Germline V CDR1 and CDR2: LNHDA, SQIVND (reference sequence). CDR3 sequence: CASRGVYNEQFF. DNA of the CDR3: TGTGCCAGTAGAGGGGTGTACAATGAGCAGTTCTTC.

This clone was seen more than once but under ten times. The CDR3 DNA sequence: TGTGCCAGCAGTTTAGAGGGGAGGGGAGGCTACACCTTC. This codes for CASSLEGRGGYTF. V usage is TRBV27 and J usage is TRBJ1-2; D possibly corresponds to TRBD1 (5 bases). Germline V gene lookup returns CDR1 MNHEY and CDR2 SMNVEV (reference sequence). The CDR3 consists of 13 residues. Trimming removed 2 bases at V and 8 bases at J, with 12 bases between.

The chain uses TRBV5-4 and TRBJ1-1; unclear D gene. There are 13 residues in the CDR3. CDR1 is SGHNT, CDR2 YYREEE, per germline (reference sequence). V was pared by 0 bases and J by 8 bases, with 11 bases between. CDR3 sequence: CASSLGLGREAFF. The CDR3 DNA sequence: TGTGCCAGCAGCTTGGGGTTGGGCCGCGAAGCTTTCTTT.

A note on this clone: The germline gene is not matched at one end of the junction; a read error may be the cause. This rearrangement joins TRBV27 to TRBJ2-7; D might be TRBD2 (7 bases). There are 15 residues in the CDR3. Germline CDR1 reads MNHEY; CDR2 reads SMNVEV (reference sequence). CDR3 nucleotides: TGTGCCAGCAGTTTGAGGGGGGGCCGGTCCTACGGGCAGTACTTC. Its translation: CASSLRGGRSYGQYF.

This clone has just one count. CDR3 sequence reads: CASSQDLTTVGAGRADTQYF. DNA for the CDR3: TGCGCCAGCAGCCAAGATTTGACGACTGTCGGGGCAGGGAGGGCAGATACGCAGTATTTT. The chain joins TRBV4-3 to TRBJ2-3; the match to TRBD2 covers 7 bases. In germline, CDR1 is LGHNA, CDR2 YSLEER. CDR3 size: 20 residues. V lost 0 bases to trimming and J lost 4 bases; unmatched junction nucleotides: 19.

The chain joins TRBV9 to TRBJ2-3; 11 bases map to TRBD2. Germline V gene lookup returns CDR1 SGDLS and CDR2 YYNGEE. After removal of 4 bases from V and 2 bases from J, the junction contained 6 bases not matched to a gene. This CDR3 has 16 residues. The DNA for the CDR3 is TGTGCCAGCAGCACCCGGACTAGCGGGCACACAGATACGCAGTATTTT. Encoded protein: CASSTRTSGHTDTQYF.

J is TRBJ2-1 and V is TRBV9, with 10 bases that match TRBD2. V shed 4 bases, J shed 9 bases, and the junction held 7 bases outside the gene matches. The CDR3 is 14 residues long. CDR1 and CDR2 from the germline V gene are SGDLS and YYNGEE. CDR3 sequence: CASSSSSGGFEQFF. CDR3 in DNA: TGTGCCAGCAGCTCCTCTAGCGGGGGTTTTGAGCAGTTCTTC.

This clone was seen just once. The rearrangement uses TRBV7-9 and TRBJ1-2; D gene uncertain. There are 14 residues in the CDR3. CDR1 is SEHNR, CDR2 FQNEAQ, per germline (reference sequence). V was shortened by 5 bases and J by 7 bases, with 17 bases between the two germline ends. CDR3 amino acids: CASSPLGLASGYTF. The CDR3 DNA reads as TGTGCCAGCAGCCCCTTAGGGCTAGCGAGTGGCTACACCTTC.

The chain carries TRBV15 and TRBJ2-7; TRBD2 aligns across 14 bases. Germline V gene lookup returns CDR1 LNHNV and CDR2 YYDKDF (reference sequence). The trim removed 8 bases at V and 1 base at J, leaving 16 bases unmatched. The CDR3 contains 19 residues. The CDR3: CATSLYVGLAGAGSYEQYF. The CDR3 nucleotides are TGTGCCACCTCCTTGTACGTGGGACTAGCGGGGGCTGGGTCCTACGAGCAGTACTTC.

The genes are TRBV7-3 and TRBJ2-7, with 7 bases aligning to TRBD2. The V and J ends lost 1 base and 6 bases, in that order; junction bases with no gene match: 6. From germline, CDR1 is SGHTA and CDR2 FQGTGA. This CDR3 region has 14 residues. The CDR3 coding sequence is TGTGCCAGCAGCTTAATAGGCGGGAGCGGCGAGCAGTACTTC. This encodes CASSLIGGSGEQYF.

The chain combines TRBV27 with TRBJ1-5; weak D call: TRBD1 (6 bases). The CDR3 extends over 15 amino acids. V was clipped by 6 bases and J by 3 bases, with 15 bases between them. Germline CDR1 is MNHEY and CDR2 is SMNVEV (reference sequence). The CDR3 is CASRLRQEVNQPQHF. The CDR3 nucleotides read TGTGCCAGCAGACTGCGACAGGAAGTCAATCAGCCCCAGCATTTT.

V is TRBV5-4 and J is TRBJ2-7; 8 bases are shared with TRBD1. The germline V gene has CDR1 SGHNT and CDR2 YYREEE (reference sequence). There are 15 residues in the CDR3. V shed 0 bases and J 3 bases; nucleotides not matched to a gene: 5. CDR3 amino acids: CASSLARTGLYEQYF. The CDR3 region has the DNA TGTGCCAGCAGCTTGGCCCGGACAGGGCTCTACGAGCAGTACTTC.

This chain joins TRBV30 and TRBJ2-5, with D tentatively TRBD1 (5 bases). Germline-derived CDR1 and CDR2 are GTSNPN and SVGIG (reference sequence). This CDR3 region has 12 residues. Trimming removed 2 bases at V and 4 bases at J, with 8 bases between. CDR3 DNA: TGTGCCTGGAGTTATCAGGGAGAGACCCAGTACTTC. It codes for CAWSYQGETQYF.

The chain couples TRBV9 to TRBJ2-7, with a weak D call TRBD1 (7 bases). There are 17 residues in the CDR3. V was clipped by 4 bases and J by 2 bases, with 22 bases between them. Germline CDR1 and CDR2: SGDLS and YYNGEE. The CDR3 DNA reads TGTGCCAGCAGCCCGCTAGGTTGGACAGGAGGGACCTACGAGCAGTACTTC. Translating it yields CASSPLGWTGGTYEQYF.

CDR3 amino acids: CASSRTSGGARGGEQFF. The CDR3 nucleotides read TGCGCCAGCAGCAGGACTAGCGGGGGTGCAAGGGGGGGTGAGCAGTTCTTC. The chain has TRBV4-1 and TRBJ2-1, with 13 bases fitting TRBD2. CDR1 is MGHRA and CDR2 is YSYEKL in the germline V gene. V shed 5 bases and J 9 bases; nucleotides not matched to a gene: 13. The CDR3 spans 17 residues.

The V gene is TRBV19, the J gene TRBJ1-1; 9 bases are shared with TRBD1. The CDR3 contains 17 residues. Trimming took 9 bases from V and 4 from J; bases not matched to a gene: 18. The V gene's germline CDR1 is LNHDA and CDR2 SQIVND (reference sequence). In nucleotides, the CDR3 is TGTGCCAGCACCTCTCTCTACAGGGGGCGCAGGGGCACTGAAGCTTTCTTT. The encoded protein is CASTSLYRGRRGTEAFF.

The J gene is TRBJ1-5, the V gene TRBV6-1; the D gene is possibly TRBD1 (5 bases). Per the germline V gene, CDR1 is MNHNS and CDR2 is SASEGT. This CDR3 region has 14 residues. The germline V and J ends were trimmed by 5 bases and 3 bases, with 11 bases remaining between them. The CDR3 region has the DNA TGTGCCAGCAGTCCCGCCAGGGACAATCAGCCCCAGCATTTT. Its translation is CASSPARDNQPQHF.

The gene calls are TRBV11-2 and TRBJ2-1; no clear D. Germline V gene data show CDR1 as SGHAT and CDR2 as FQNNGV. The length of the CDR3 is 15 residues. The V and J ends lost 1 base and 9 bases respectively, with 16 bases between them. The chain's CDR3 is CASSLVPRDLTEQFF. The CDR3, as DNA: TGTGCCAGCAGCTTAGTTCCCCGAGATCTAACTGAGCAGTTCTTC.

The chain joins TRBV28 to TRBJ2-7; TRBD2 aligns across 13 bases. Germline assignment: CDR1 MDHEN and CDR2 SYDVKM. V lost 1 base, J lost 0 bases, and 3 bases stayed unmatched. The CDR3 consists of 17 residues. CDR3 region: CASSLSGLAGTSYEQYF. The DNA for the CDR3 is TGTGCCAGCAGTTTATCGGGACTAGCGGGGACCTCCTACGAGCAGTACTTC. The variable domain in full, with the rest retrieved from reference TRBV28 and TRBJ2-7, is DVKVTQSSRYLVKRTGEKVFLECVQDMDHENMFWYRQDPGLGLRLIYFSYDVKMKEKGDIPEGYSVSREKKERFSLILESASTNQTSMYLCASSLSGLAGTSYEQYFGPGTRLTVT.

This clone was picked up a small number of times. CDR3 nucleotide sequence: TGTGCCAGCAGCCCGGACAGGGCGGTGGTGGAGACCCAGTACTTC. The encoded protein is CASSPDRAVVETQYF. The chain couples TRBV7-9 to TRBJ2-5, with 8 bases identical to TRBD1. Trimming cost V 5 bases and J 5 bases; bases outside gene matches: 10. This CDR3 contains 15 residues. Looked up from germline, CDR1 is SEHNR and CDR2 is FQNEAQ (reference sequence).

The CDR3 region has the DNA TGCGCCAGCAGCCAAGCTTTTCAAGAGACCCAGTACTTC. It translates to CASSQAFQETQYF. The chain links TRBV4-3 to TRBJ2-5; D gene uncertain. This CDR3 is 13 amino acids long. In germline, CDR1 is LGHNA, CDR2 YSLEER. Trimming took 1 base from V and 2 from J, leaving 5 bases between them.

The chain has TRBV7-3 and TRBJ2-3; 8 bases are shared with TRBD2. The CDR3 sequence is 16 residues long. CDR1 is SGHTA, CDR2 FQGTGA, per germline. V shed 5 bases and J 2 bases; nucleotides not matched to a gene: 9. As DNA, the CDR3 is TGTGCCAGCAGCGACGGACTAGCAGACCTCACAGATACGCAGTATTTT. It encodes CASSDGLADLTDTQYF.